The 24 T cell receptor beta chains in this list originate from one sample, sequenced in a study of blood T cell repertoires in COVID-19. Assay used: immunoSEQ multiplex PCR; TCRdb lists only in-frame clones, some missing. Of approximately 21,000 clones in the sample, 86% are singletons; the top ten hold approximately 12%. The sequencing sample was made of peripheral blood. The receptor source for this set is a woman older than 75 with active or convalescent COVID-19.

The chain joins TRBV6-2 or TRBV6-3 to TRBJ1-6, with 8 bases that match TRBD1. Trimming removed 0 bases from V and 7 bases from J; junction bases left unmatched: 2. Germline assignment: CDR1 MNHEY and CDR2 SVGEGT. The CDR3 contains 15 residues. CDR3 DNA: TGTGCCAGCAGTTACTCGACAGGGGCGAATTCACCCCTCCACTTT. Translation: CASSYSTGANSPLHF.

The V call is TRBV7-2, the J call TRBJ1-2; 9 bases line up with TRBD1. V dropped 5 bases and J dropped 7; count of bases not matched to a gene: 5. CDR1 and CDR2 from the germline V gene are SGHTA and FQGNSA. This CDR3 spans 13 amino acids. CDR3 sequence: CASSVGQGRGYTF. DNA for the CDR3: TGTGCCAGCAGCGTGGGACAGGGCCGTGGCTACACCTTC. The whole variable domain, filled in from reference TRBV7-2 and TRBJ1-2, reads GAGVSQSPSNKVTEKGKDVELRCDPISGHTALYWYRQSLGQGLEFLIYFQGNSAPDKSGLPSDRFSAERTGGSVSTLTIQRTQQEDSAVYLCASSVGQGRGYTFGSGTRLTVV.

V is TRBV28 and J is TRBJ2-7; 8 bases align to TRBD2. The V segment lost 5 bases and the J segment 3 bases; nucleotides outside the gene matches: 6. CDR3 length: 14 residues. Per germline, CDR1 MDHEN and CDR2 SYDVKM. CDR3 DNA: TGTGCCAGCAGTCCGCAACTAGCGGACTACGAGCAGTACTTC. Its translation: CASSPQLADYEQYF.

The chain is built from TRBV7-8 and TRBJ2-7; 8 bases are shared with TRBD2. Germline V CDR1 and CDR2: SGHVS, FQNEAQ. The CDR3 is 14 amino acids. J lost 2 bases, V lost 2 bases, and 2 bases had no gene match. CDR3: CASSLWRGAYEQYF. Written as DNA, the CDR3 is TGTGCCAGCAGCTTATGGCGGGGGGCCTACGAGCAGTACTTC. The entire variable domain, with the rest obtained from reference TRBV7-8 and TRBJ2-7, is as follows: GAGVSQSPRYKVAKRGQDVALRCDPISGHVSLFWYQQALGQGPEFLTYFQNEAQLDKSGLPSDRFFAERPEGSVSTLKIQRTQQEDSAVYLCASSLWRGAYEQYFGPGTRLTVT.

This clone was detected only once. For the CDR3, the DNA is TGCGCCAGCAGCCAAGGTGGACCCGGACCTCGGGGCACTGAAGCTTTCTTT. Its protein product is CASSQGGPGPRGTEAFF. This sequence joins TRBV4-1 and TRBJ1-1; no firm D call. Germline-derived CDR1 and CDR2 are MGHRA and YSYEKL. Trimming took 1 base from V and 4 from J, leaving 19 bases between them. The CDR3 is 17 residues long.

The chain carries TRBV7-2 and TRBJ2-3, with no clear D. V was shortened by 1 base and J by 6 bases, with 11 bases between the two germline ends. Germline V gene sequence: CDR1 SGHTA, CDR2 FQGNSA. The CDR3 consists of 14 residues. CDR3 region: CASSLELFKDTQYF. The CDR3 nucleotides read TGTGCCAGCAGCTTAGAACTGTTTAAGGATACGCAGTATTTT.

The chain is built from TRBV5-1 and TRBJ2-3; the D gene is possibly TRBD1 (6 bases). Germline V gene lookup returns CDR1 SGHRS and CDR2 YFSETQ. The V end was cut by 0 bases, the J end by 12 bases, with 17 bases between. The CDR3 loop spans 14 amino acids. In DNA, the CDR3 is TGCGCCAGCAGCTTGGGGTCGCAGGGGCACTACCAGTATTTT. It specifies CASSLGSQGHYQYF.

CDR3: CASSAQPGTEYNSPLHF. CDR3 in DNA: TGTGCCAGCAGCGCCCAACCCGGGACAGAGTATAATTCACCCCTCCACTTT. This chain links TRBV9 with TRBJ1-6; 7 bases fit TRBD1. Germline V CDR1 and CDR2: SGDLS, YYNGEE. The CDR3 consists of 17 residues. Trimming cost V 3 bases and J 4 bases; bases outside gene matches: 10.

This clone appeared a few times. The rearrangement links TRBV6-5 to TRBJ1-6; 7 bases agree with TRBD1. J gave up 13 bases and V 6 bases, and 12 bases lay outside the gene matches. Germline V CDR1 and CDR2: MNHEY, SVGAGI. CDR3 length: 14 residues. CDR3 amino acids: CASRRATGTRPLHF. CDR3 nucleotide sequence: TGTGCCAGCAGGCGGGCGACAGGGACTCGGCCCCTCCACTTT.

V and J are TRBV4-1 and TRBJ1-2; a possible D gene is TRBD1 (5 bases). This CDR3 is built from 15 residues. The V gene lost 3 bases and the J gene lost 1 base, with 12 bases spanning the gap. Looked up from germline, CDR1 is MGHRA and CDR2 is YSYEKL. This chain's CDR3 is CASSHGPGLNYGYTF. Here the CDR3 DNA reads TGCGCCAGCAGCCACGGACCGGGACTTAACTATGGCTACACCTTC.

The CDR3 is CATSRGLTGGDTGELFF. DNA of the CDR3: TGTGCCACCAGCAGAGGACTAACAGGGGGTGACACCGGGGAGCTGTTTTTT. The chain uses TRBV15 and TRBJ2-2; 8 nucleotides match TRBD1. Looked up from germline, CDR1 is LNHNV and CDR2 is YYDKDF (reference sequence). V shed 1 base and J 3 bases; nucleotides not matched to a gene: 7. The CDR3 is 17 amino acids.

The chain uses TRBV5-1 and TRBJ1-6; 7 bases fit TRBD1. Germline assignment: CDR1 SGHRS and CDR2 YFSETQ. There are 15 residues in the CDR3. The V segment lost 0 bases and the J segment 9 bases; nucleotides outside the gene matches: 6. The CDR3 region is CASSLAGGASSPLHF. As DNA, the CDR3 is TGCGCCAGCAGCTTGGCAGGGGGAGCTAGTTCACCCCTCCACTTT.

The gene calls are TRBV7-8 and TRBJ2-1, with 10 bases lining up with TRBD2. Germline-derived CDR1 and CDR2 are SGHVS and FQNEAQ. The V segment lost 6 bases and the J segment 4 bases; nucleotides outside the gene matches: 6. The length of the CDR3 is 15 residues. The CDR3 DNA is TGTGCCAGCAGATTAAGCGGGGGGGGATACAATGAGCAGTTCTTC. It encodes CASRLSGGGYNEQFF.

The rearrangement joins TRBV4-3 to TRBJ1-2; perhaps TRBD1 as D (6 bases). The CDR3 covers 16 residues. V was clipped by 0 bases and J by 1 base, with 12 bases between them. The V gene's germline CDR1 is LGHNA and CDR2 YSLEER. The CDR3 nucleotides are TGCGCCAGCAGCCAAGATACAGGGTCCATTAACTATGGCTACACCTTC. Translated: CASSQDTGSINYGYTF.

V is TRBV7-9 and J is TRBJ1-2; 9 positions agree with TRBD1. This CDR3 is 14 amino acids long. V lost 5 bases and J lost 7; bases outside the gene matches: 8. Looked up from germline, CDR1 is SEHNR and CDR2 is FQNEAQ (reference sequence). The DNA for the CDR3 is TGTGCCAGCAGCCTTGACAGGGGGGAGTTTGGCTACACCTTC. Translated: CASSLDRGEFGYTF.

A word on this clone: The junction departs from the called germline gene at one end, perhaps through a read error. The rearrangement links TRBV7-9 to TRBJ1-1; possible D gene TRBD1, 5 bases. The CDR3 contains 11 residues. Germline values: CDR1 SEHNR, CDR2 FQNEAQ (reference sequence). The CDR3 spells CASSLAVAQVF. In DNA form, the CDR3 reads TGTGCCAGCAGCTTAGCGGTTGCACAGGTTTTT.

The V call is TRBV2, the J call TRBJ1-2; the D is unclear. Germline CDR1 SNHLY, CDR2 FYNNEI. The CDR3 sequence is 14 residues long. V was pared by 6 bases and J by 5 bases, with 16 bases between. In DNA, the CDR3 is TGTGCCAGCAGCCGACGGTCCCCGACATATGGCTACACCTTC. This codes for CASSRRSPTYGYTF.

CDR3: CASSASTGNQPQHF. In nucleotides, the CDR3 is TGTGCCAGCAGTGCTTCGACAGGGAATCAGCCCCAGCATTTT. The chain links TRBV25-1 to TRBJ1-5; 7 bases are a match to TRBD1. The CDR3 sequence is 14 residues long. Trimming removed 4 bases from V and 4 bases from J; junction bases left unmatched: 4. Germline V lookup: CDR1 MGHDK, CDR2 SYGVNS.

The rearrangement links TRBV6-5 to TRBJ2-1; 11 bases align to TRBD1. This CDR3 is 13 amino acids long. Germline V CDR1 and CDR2: MNHEY, SVGAGI. Trimming took 0 bases from V and 13 from J; bases not matched to a gene: 2. CDR3 DNA: TGTGCCAGCAGTTACTCGGACAGGGGGCCCCAGTTCTTC. The encoded protein is CASSYSDRGPQFF.

The chain recombines TRBV19 with TRBJ2-7; the match to TRBD1 covers 9 bases. The CDR3 has 14 amino acids. The junction had 2 bases not matched to a gene; V was cut back by 1 base and J by 4 bases. Germline CDR1 and CDR2: LNHDA and SQIVND (reference sequence). CDR3 in DNA: TGTGCCAGTAGTATAGGTGGACAGGGGTACGAGCAGTACTTC. Translation: CASSIGGQGYEQYF.

CDR3 sequence (DNA): TGTGCCAGTAGTATGCGTCGCTCAACTCAGCCCCAGCATTTT. This translates into CASSMRRSTQPQHF. The chain carries TRBV19 and TRBJ1-5; D unclear. Germline-derived CDR1 and CDR2 are LNHDA and SQIVND (reference sequence). V was trimmed by 3 bases and J by 6 bases, leaving 12 bases between them. The CDR3 covers 14 residues.

This clone occurred once. This chain uses TRBV12-3 or TRBV12-4 with TRBJ1-5; D unclear. The CDR3 sequence is 13 residues long. V was cut by 7 bases and J by 1 base, with 8 bases left in between. CDR3 in DNA: TGTGCCAGCACCGCCCAGAGCAATCAGCCCCAGCATTTT. Amino acid sequence: CASTAQSNQPQHF.

This clone came up once. The chain is built from TRBV7-3 and TRBJ1-2; D possibly corresponds to TRBD1 (6 bases). V was trimmed by 5 bases and J by 4 bases, leaving 14 bases between them. CDR1 and CDR2 from the germline V gene are SGHTA and FQGTGA. This CDR3 contains 14 residues. CDR3 amino acids: CASSPTSGVYGYTF. The CDR3 DNA is TGTGCCAGCAGCCCTACCTCAGGGGTCTATGGCTACACCTTC.

The chain is built from TRBV15 and TRBJ1-1, with a tentative D call TRBD1 (5 bases). Per germline, CDR1 LNHNV and CDR2 YYDKDF (reference sequence). The CDR3 consists of 15 residues. With 1 base removed from V and 1 base from J, the gap between germline ends came to 10 bases. The chain's CDR3 is CATSRARDWNTEAFF. The CDR3 nucleotides read TGTGCCACCAGCAGAGCCCGGGACTGGAACACTGAAGCTTTCTTT.